A selection of T cell receptor beta chains follows, all from one sample in a study of CXCR3-negative and CXCR3-positive naive CD8 T cells. Each CDR3 protein gets one entry in TCRdb, which reprocessed the 5' RACE reads and gives no DNA. The sample's table shows some 130,000 distinct CDR3 sequences. The sequenced material came from naive CXCR3- CD8+ T cells from blood. These TCRs come from a human donor in good health. Some clones in this sample may be carry-over from other donors' samples. CDR3s include the opening cysteine and the closing phenylalanine or tryptophan.

V: TRBV7-8; J: TRBJ2-4; CDR3: CASSSPEGGKNIQYF
V: TRBV6-2/TRBV6-3; J: TRBJ2-1; CDR3: CASSYGGRAINEQFF
V: TRBV6-2/TRBV6-3; J: TRBJ2-3; CDR3: CASSWSVSSTDTQYF
V: TRBV29-1; J: TRBJ2-2; CDR3: CSVEGGNANTGELFF
V: TRBV7-8; J: TRBJ2-7; CDR3: CASSLGLGQSHEQYF
V: TRBV5-1; J: TRBJ2-7; CDR3: CASSLFRDRGRDEQYF
V: TRBV11-2; J: TRBJ2-1; CDR3: CASSLLDTGNEQFF
V: TRBV25-1; J: TRBJ1-3; CDR3: CASSELDSHLFSGNTIYF
V: TRBV20-1; J: TRBJ2-5; CDR3: CSARSGAVQETQYF
V: TRBV28; J: TRBJ2-3; CDR3: CASQSSDTQYF
V: TRBV7-7; J: TRBJ2-3; CDR3: CASSLALGAPDTQYF
V: TRBV12-3/TRBV12-4; J: TRBJ2-1; CDR3: CASSSFGGGNEQFF
V: TRBV7-9; J: TRBJ1-1; CDR3: CASSSDRYEPEAFF
V: TRBV6-2/TRBV6-3; J: TRBJ2-1; CDR3: CASGGGNEQFF
V: TRBV29-1; J: TRBJ2-7; CDR3: CSVATGIEQYF
V: TRBV12-3/TRBV12-4; J: TRBJ2-1; CDR3: CASSRLAGGNEQFF
V: TRBV6-2/TRBV6-3; J: TRBJ2-1; CDR3: CASSLWTSGMGNEQFF
V: TRBV12-3/TRBV12-4; J: TRBJ2-3; CDR3: CASRAGTGGLWTDTQYF
V: TRBV7-2; J: TRBJ2-3; CDR3: CASSLPPQTHTQYF
V: TRBV7-9; J: TRBJ2-1; CDR3: CASSWLAESSYNEQFF
V: TRBV28; J: TRBJ2-7; CDR3: CASSSRDTAYEQYF
V: TRBV7-9; J: TRBJ1-2; CDR3: CASSAGQGYGYTF